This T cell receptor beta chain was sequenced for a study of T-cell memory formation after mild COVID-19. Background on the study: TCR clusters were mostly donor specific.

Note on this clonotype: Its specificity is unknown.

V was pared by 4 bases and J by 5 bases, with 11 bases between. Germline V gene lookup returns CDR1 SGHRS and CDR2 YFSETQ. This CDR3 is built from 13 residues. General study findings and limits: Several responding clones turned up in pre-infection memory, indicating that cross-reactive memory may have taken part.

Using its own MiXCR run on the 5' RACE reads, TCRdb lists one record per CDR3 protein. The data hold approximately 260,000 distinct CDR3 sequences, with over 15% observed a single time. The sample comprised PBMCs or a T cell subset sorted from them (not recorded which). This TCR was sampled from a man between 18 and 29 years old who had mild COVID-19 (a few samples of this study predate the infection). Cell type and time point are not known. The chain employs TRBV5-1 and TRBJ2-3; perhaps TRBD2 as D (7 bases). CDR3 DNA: TGCGCCAGCAGCAGGGGGGGAGGAGATACGCAGTATTTT. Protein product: CASSRGGGDTQYF.